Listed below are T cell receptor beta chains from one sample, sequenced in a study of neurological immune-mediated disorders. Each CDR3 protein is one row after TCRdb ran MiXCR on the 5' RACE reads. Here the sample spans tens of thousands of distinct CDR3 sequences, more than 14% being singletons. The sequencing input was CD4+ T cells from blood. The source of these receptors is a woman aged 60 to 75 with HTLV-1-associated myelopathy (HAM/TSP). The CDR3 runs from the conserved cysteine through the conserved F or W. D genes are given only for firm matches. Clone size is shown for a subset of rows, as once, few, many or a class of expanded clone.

TGCGCCAGCTCGGGCAGCTCCTTTAATGAAAAACTGTTTTTT	CASSGSSFNEKLFF	TRBV5-1	TRBJ1-4	many	.
TGTGCCAGCAGCTTAGGATCCCGTGAGCAGTTCTTC	CASSLGSREQFF	TRBV11-3	TRBJ2-1	many	.
TGTGCCAGCAGTCGGGACAGGGGGAACACTGAAGCTTTCTTT	CASSRDRGNTEAFF	TRBV6-1	TRBJ1-1	.	TRBD1
TGTGCCAGCAGTTCCGCCGCGACAGGGTGGTACACCTTC	CASSSAATGWYTF	TRBV6-2/TRBV6-3	TRBJ1-2	many	TRBD1
TGCAGTGCTAGAGGGGGGAACTCTGGAAACACCATATATTTT	CSARGGNSGNTIYF	TRBV20-1	TRBJ1-3	many	.
TGCAGTGCTAGGACATCTTACAATGAGCAGTTCTTC	CSARTSYNEQFF	TRBV20-1	TRBJ2-1	many	.
TGTGCCTGGAGCGACAGCCTAAATCAGCCCCAGCATTTT	CAWSDSLNQPQHF	TRBV30	TRBJ1-5	many	.
TGCGCCAGCAGCTTCGACCTGGGGCTTGGAAACACCATATATTTT	CASSFDLGLGNTIYF	TRBV5-1	TRBJ1-3	many	.
TGTGCCAGCAGCTTAGATGAGAGGGGAGGCACAGATACGCAGTATTTT	CASSLDERGGTDTQYF	TRBV11-2	TRBJ2-3	many	.
TGTGCCAGCAGTTTCGGCACAGATACGCAGTATTTT	CASSFGTDTQYF	TRBV12-3/TRBV12-4	TRBJ2-3	.	.
TGTGCCATCAGTGAGTTCGACACCTACAATGAGCAGTTCTTC	CAISEFDTYNEQFF	TRBV10-3	TRBJ2-1	many	.
TGCAGTGCCTCGCCAGGCAGCTCTGGAAACACCATATATTTT	CSASPGSSGNTIYF	TRBV20-1	TRBJ1-3	many	.